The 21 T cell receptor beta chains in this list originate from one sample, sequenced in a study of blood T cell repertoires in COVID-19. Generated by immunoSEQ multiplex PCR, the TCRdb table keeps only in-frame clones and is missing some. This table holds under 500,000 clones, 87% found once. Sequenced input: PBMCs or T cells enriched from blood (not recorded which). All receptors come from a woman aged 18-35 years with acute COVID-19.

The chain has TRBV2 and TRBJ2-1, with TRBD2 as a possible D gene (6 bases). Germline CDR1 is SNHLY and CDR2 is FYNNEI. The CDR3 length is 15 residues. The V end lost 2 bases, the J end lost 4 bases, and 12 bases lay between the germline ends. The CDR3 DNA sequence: TGTGCCAGCAGTGAATGGGAGGTTCGATACAATGAGCAGTTCTTC. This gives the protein CASSEWEVRYNEQFF.

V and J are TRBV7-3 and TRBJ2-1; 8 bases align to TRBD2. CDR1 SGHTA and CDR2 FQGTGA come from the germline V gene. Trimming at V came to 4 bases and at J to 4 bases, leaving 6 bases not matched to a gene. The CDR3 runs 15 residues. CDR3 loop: CASSSVAGLYNEQFF. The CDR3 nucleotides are TGTGCCAGCAGCTCCGTAGCGGGGTTATACAATGAGCAGTTCTTC.

In nucleotides, the CDR3 is TGTGCCAGCAGCCCGAGGACAGGGGGCCATGGCTACACCTTC. Its translation is CASSPRTGGHGYTF. The chain employs TRBV5-6 and TRBJ1-2; TRBD1 matches at 11 bases. The V segment lost 4 bases and the J segment 6 bases; nucleotides outside the gene matches: 5. Per germline, CDR1 SGHDT and CDR2 YYEEEE. The CDR3 has 14 amino acids.

CDR3 in amino acids: CATSDPILGGENTEAFF. CDR3 DNA: TGTGCCACCAGTGATCCAATCTTGGGAGGGGAAAACACTGAAGCTTTCTTT. V gene TRBV24-1 combines with J gene TRBJ1-1; perhaps TRBD1 as D (5 bases). The length of the CDR3 is 17 residues. Trimming took off 3 bases at V and 2 bases at J, with 18 bases between the two ends. Germline V gene data show CDR1 as KGHDR and CDR2 as SFDVKD.

The CDR3 here is CASSKAGTSGPSYEQYF. CDR3 sequence (DNA): TGTGCCAGCTCTAAAGCCGGGACTAGCGGGCCCTCCTACGAGCAGTACTTC. V usage is TRBV5-8 and J usage is TRBJ2-7; 12 bases match TRBD2. Germline V CDR1 and CDR2: SGHTS, YDEGEE. The CDR3 covers 17 residues. With 7 bases clipped from V and 0 bases from J, the junction kept 11 bases outside the gene matches.

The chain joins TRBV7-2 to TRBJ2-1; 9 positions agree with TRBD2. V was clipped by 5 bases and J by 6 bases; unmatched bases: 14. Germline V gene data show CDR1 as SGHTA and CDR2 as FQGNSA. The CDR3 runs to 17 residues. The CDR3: CASSRSLAGAVTNEQFF. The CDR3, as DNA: TGTGCCAGCAGCCGTTCGTTAGCGGGAGCGGTTACCAATGAGCAGTTCTTC.

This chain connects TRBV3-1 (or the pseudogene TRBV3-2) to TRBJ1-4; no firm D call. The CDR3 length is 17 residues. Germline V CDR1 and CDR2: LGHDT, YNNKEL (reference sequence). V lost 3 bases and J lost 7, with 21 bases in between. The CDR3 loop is CASSHTKVARRGEKLFF. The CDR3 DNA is TGTGCCAGCAGCCACACCAAGGTGGCAAGACGGGGTGAAAAACTGTTTTTT.

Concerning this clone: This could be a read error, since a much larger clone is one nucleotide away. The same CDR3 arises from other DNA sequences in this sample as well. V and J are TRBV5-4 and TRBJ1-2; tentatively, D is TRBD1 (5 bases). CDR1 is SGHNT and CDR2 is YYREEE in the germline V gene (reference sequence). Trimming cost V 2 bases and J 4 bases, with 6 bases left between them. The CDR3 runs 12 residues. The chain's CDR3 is CASSLDSYGYTF. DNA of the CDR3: TGTGCCAGCAGCTTAGACAGCTATGGCTACACCTTC.

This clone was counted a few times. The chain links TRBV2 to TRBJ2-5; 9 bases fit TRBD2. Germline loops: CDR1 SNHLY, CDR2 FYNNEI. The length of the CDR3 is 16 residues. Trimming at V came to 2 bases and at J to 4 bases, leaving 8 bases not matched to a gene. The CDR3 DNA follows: TGTGCCAGCAGTGAATCCCGACTAGCGGCGGTAGAGACCCAGTACTTC. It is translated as CASSESRLAAVETQYF.

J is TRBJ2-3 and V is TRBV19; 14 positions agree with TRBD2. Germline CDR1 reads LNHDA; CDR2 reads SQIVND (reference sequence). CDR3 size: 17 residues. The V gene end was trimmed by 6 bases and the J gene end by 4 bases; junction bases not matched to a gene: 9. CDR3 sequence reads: CASRRGTSGRGADTQYF. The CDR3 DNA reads TGTGCCAGTAGAAGGGGGACTAGCGGGAGAGGTGCAGATACGCAGTATTTT.

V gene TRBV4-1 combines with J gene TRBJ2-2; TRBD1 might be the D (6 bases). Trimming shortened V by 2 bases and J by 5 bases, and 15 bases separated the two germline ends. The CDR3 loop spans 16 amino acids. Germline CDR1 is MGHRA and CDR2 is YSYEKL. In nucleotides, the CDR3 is TGCGCCAGCAGCCAACAGAATAGAAGGGGGACCGGGGAGCTGTTTTTT. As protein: CASSQQNRRGTGELFF.

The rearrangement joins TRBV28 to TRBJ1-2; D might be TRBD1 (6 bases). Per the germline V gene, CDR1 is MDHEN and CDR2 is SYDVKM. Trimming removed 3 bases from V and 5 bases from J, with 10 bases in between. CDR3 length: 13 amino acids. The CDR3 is CASSFPGVYGYTF. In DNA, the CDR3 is TGTGCCAGCAGTTTCCCAGGGGTGTATGGCTACACCTTC.

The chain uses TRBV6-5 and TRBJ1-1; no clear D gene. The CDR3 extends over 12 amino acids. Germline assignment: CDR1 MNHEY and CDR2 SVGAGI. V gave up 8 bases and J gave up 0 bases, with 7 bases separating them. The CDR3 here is CASLRLNTEAFF. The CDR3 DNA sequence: TGTGCCAGCCTGCGTCTGAACACTGAAGCTTTCTTT.

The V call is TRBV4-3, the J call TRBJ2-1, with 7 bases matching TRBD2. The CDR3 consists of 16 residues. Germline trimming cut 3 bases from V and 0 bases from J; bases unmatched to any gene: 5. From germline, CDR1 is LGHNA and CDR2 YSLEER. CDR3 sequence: CASSQTSWHSYNEQFF. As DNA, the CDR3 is TGCGCCAGCAGCCAGACTAGCTGGCACTCCTACAATGAGCAGTTCTTC.

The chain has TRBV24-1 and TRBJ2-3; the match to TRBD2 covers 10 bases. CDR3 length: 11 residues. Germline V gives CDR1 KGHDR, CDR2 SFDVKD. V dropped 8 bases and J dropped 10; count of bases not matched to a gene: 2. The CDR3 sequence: CATTSGSAQYF. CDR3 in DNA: TGTGCCACCACTAGCGGGAGTGCGCAGTATTTT.

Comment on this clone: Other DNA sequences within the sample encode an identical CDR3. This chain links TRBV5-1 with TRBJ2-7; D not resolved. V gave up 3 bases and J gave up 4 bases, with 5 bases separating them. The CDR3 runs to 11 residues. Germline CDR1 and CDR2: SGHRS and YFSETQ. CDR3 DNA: TGCGCCAGCAGCTCAAATTACGAGCAGTACTTC. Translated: CASSSNYEQYF.

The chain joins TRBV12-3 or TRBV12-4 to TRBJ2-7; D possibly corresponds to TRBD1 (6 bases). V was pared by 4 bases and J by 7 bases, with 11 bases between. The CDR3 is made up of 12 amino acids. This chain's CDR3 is CASSSRGLEQYF. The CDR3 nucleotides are TGTGCCAGCAGTTCCAGGGGTTTGGAGCAGTACTTC.

For the CDR3, the DNA is TGCGCCAGCAGTTTGATACAGGGGGCTGGTGCTAACTATGGCTACACCTTC. The encoded protein is CASSLIQGAGANYGYTF. The V call is TRBV5-1, the J call TRBJ1-2, with 9 positions matching TRBD1. This CDR3 has 17 amino acids. Germline V gene data show CDR1 as SGHRS and CDR2 as YFSETQ. The V segment lost 5 bases and the J segment 0 bases; nucleotides outside the gene matches: 11. The complete variable domain, with remaining parts taken from reference TRBV5-1 and TRBJ1-2, reads KAGVTQTPRYLIKTRGQQVTLSCSPISGHRSVSWYQQTPGQGLQFLFEYFSETQRNKGNFPGRFSGRQFSNSRSEMNVSTLELGDSALYLCASSLIQGAGANYGYTFGSGTRLTVV.

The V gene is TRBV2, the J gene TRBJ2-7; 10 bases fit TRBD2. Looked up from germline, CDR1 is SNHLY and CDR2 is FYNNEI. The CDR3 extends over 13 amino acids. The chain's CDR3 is CSSLAGVSYEQYF. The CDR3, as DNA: TGTTCCTCCCTAGCGGGAGTCTCCTACGAGCAGTACTTC.

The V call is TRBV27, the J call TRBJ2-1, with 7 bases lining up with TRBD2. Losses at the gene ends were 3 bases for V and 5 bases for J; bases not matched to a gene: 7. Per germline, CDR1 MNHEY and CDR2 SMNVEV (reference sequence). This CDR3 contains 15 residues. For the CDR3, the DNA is TGTGCCAGCAGTTTCGGGACTACCGTGAACAATGAGCAGTTCTTC. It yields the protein CASSFGTTVNNEQFF.

The CDR3 loop reads CASSQTLGTGSFNEQFF. CDR3 nucleotide sequence: TGTGCCAGCAGCCAAACCCTCGGGACAGGGTCTTTCAATGAGCAGTTCTTC. The chain combines TRBV3-1 (or the pseudogene TRBV3-2) with TRBJ2-1; 9 bases line up with TRBD1. The CDR3 runs to 17 residues. The junction had 11 bases not matched to a gene; V was cut back by 2 bases and J by 6 bases. Germline CDR1 and CDR2: LGHDT and YNNKEL (reference sequence).